One sample yielded the 11 T cell receptor beta chains listed below, sequenced in a study of tumor and adjacent non-tumor tissue in lung cancer. RNA was extracted from bulk tissue without any cell sorting. More than 3 cm separated this lung sample from the edge of the tumor. TCRbeta libraries were built with three rounds of nested PCR, modified from ARM-PCR. TCRdb fed the multiplex PCR reads into MiXCR, producing one record per CDR3 protein. The sample includes about 75,000 distinct CDR3 sequences, nearly 70% of them seen just once. Specimen: distant non-tumor lung tissue. These receptors came from a woman between 50 and 59 years old with non-small cell lung cancer.

Worth noting for this clonotype: Germline is not matched at one junction end, which may reflect a read error. The chain uses TRBV5-6 and TRBJ1-2; TRBD1 matches at 9 bases. Germline V gene data show CDR1 as SGHDT and CDR2 as YYEEEE. This CDR3 comprises 15 residues. The CDR3: CASRFGTGTNYCYTF. CDR3 sequence (DNA): TGTGCCAGCAGATTCGGGACAGGGACTAACTATTGCTACACCTTC.

Concerning this clonotype: One end of the junction fails to match germline, which may point to a read error. The V and J genes are TRBV28 and TRBJ2-2; D not certain. Germline V CDR1 and CDR2: MDHEN, SYDVKM. The CDR3 spans 13 residues. CDR3 DNA: TGTCCCAGCAGTCGCCAGGACACCGGGGAGCTGTTTTTT. Translation: CPSSRQDTGELFF.

On this clonotype itself: This clone may be a read error of a much larger clone one base away. The V and J genes are TRBV6-1 and TRBJ2-5; D might be TRBD1 (6 bases). Looked up from germline, CDR1 is MNHNS and CDR2 is SASEGT. The CDR3 runs 14 residues. The ends were cut back, 1 base at V and 10 bases at J, with 16 bases in the middle. The chain's CDR3 is CASSEGPGDGIQYF. CDR3 DNA: TGTGCCAGCAGTGAAGGGCCAGGGGATGGGATCCAGTACTTC.

With regard to this clonotype: A clone one base away is much larger, so this may be a read error. V usage is TRBV28 and J usage is TRBJ2-3; no clear D. Germline CDR1 reads MDHEN; CDR2 reads SYDVKM. Trimming removed 5 bases at V and 10 bases at J, with 22 bases between. The CDR3 sequence is 15 residues long. This chain's CDR3 is CASSVVLGSPGAQYF. The CDR3 region has the DNA TGTGCCAGCAGTGTTGTTCTCGGTAGTCCGGGCGCGCAGTATTTT.

The chain carries TRBV12-3 or TRBV12-4 and TRBJ2-7; D perhaps matches TRBD2 (5 bases). The CDR3 runs to 16 residues. Trimming cost V 0 bases and J 3 bases, with 15 bases left between them. The CDR3 loop is CASSLAGARTNYEQYF. DNA for the CDR3: TGTGCCAGCAGTTTAGCGGGAGCGCGAACTAACTACGAGCAGTACTTC.

A remark on this clonotype: A much larger clonotype is one base distant, so this may be a read error. The CDR3 region has the DNA TGCAGTGTTTGGGTCGGGGCCAATAACATTCAGTACTTC. This codes for CSVWVGANNIQYF. This sequence joins TRBV20-1 and TRBJ2-4; D may correspond to TRBD1 or TRBD2 (5 bases each). CDR1 DFQATT and CDR2 SNEGSKA come from the germline V gene (reference sequence). The CDR3 length is 13 residues.

The chain uses TRBV12-3 or TRBV12-4 and TRBJ2-5; D is undetermined. The CDR3 spans 14 residues. The V end was cut by 10 bases, the J end by 2 bases, with 17 bases between. Here the CDR3 DNA reads TGTGCCACTATCCGTGAAGTGGCTCAAGAGACCCAGTACTTC. Protein product: CATIREVAQETQYF.

This clonotype was found a few times. A much larger clonotype is one base distant, so this may be a read error. The chain employs TRBV5-6 and TRBJ2-5; D not resolved. The CDR3 has 13 amino acids. Germline assignment: CDR1 SGHDT and CDR2 YYEEEE. The CDR3 DNA reads as TGTGCCGGCAGCTTGAAGACTCAAGAGACCCAGTACTTC. The encoded protein is CAGSLKTQETQYF. Filled out from reference TRBV5-6 and TRBJ2-5, the complete variable domain reads DAGVTQSPTHLIKTRGQQVTLRCSPKSGHDTVSWYQQALGQGPQFIFQYYEEEERQRGNFPDRFSGHQFPNYSSELNVNALLLGDSALYLCAGSLKTQETQYFGPGTRLLVL.

Ten or more counts support this clonotype. This chain connects TRBV20-1 to TRBJ1-5; D is possibly TRBD1 (5 bases). CDR1 is DFQATT and CDR2 is SNEGSKA in the germline V gene (reference sequence). Trimming pared 3 bases from V and 1 base from J, leaving 10 bases between. The CDR3 contains 14 residues. The CDR3 DNA follows: TGCAGTGCTAGTCCAGGGCTGAGCAATCAGCCCCAGCATTTT. Translating gives CSASPGLSNQPQHF.

Comments on this clonotype: An end of the junction does not agree with germline; a read error may underlie this. The chain uses TRBV4-1 and TRBJ2-7; 10 positions match TRBD1. This CDR3 has 15 residues. In germline, CDR1 is MGHRA, CDR2 YSYEKL. The CDR3 nucleotides read TGCGCGAGCAGTCAAGAGGGACAGGGGATCTACGATCAGTACTTC. Its translation: CASSQEGQGIYDQYF.

With respect to this clonotype: A much larger clone differs by one base, so this may be a read error. The chain couples TRBV6-1 to TRBJ2-7, with 9 bases that match TRBD1. From germline, CDR1 is MNHNS and CDR2 SASEGT. The CDR3 consists of 11 residues. The CDR3 sequence: CVSRTGVEQYF. CDR3 bases: TGTGTCAGCAGGACAGGGGTCGAGCAGTACTTC.